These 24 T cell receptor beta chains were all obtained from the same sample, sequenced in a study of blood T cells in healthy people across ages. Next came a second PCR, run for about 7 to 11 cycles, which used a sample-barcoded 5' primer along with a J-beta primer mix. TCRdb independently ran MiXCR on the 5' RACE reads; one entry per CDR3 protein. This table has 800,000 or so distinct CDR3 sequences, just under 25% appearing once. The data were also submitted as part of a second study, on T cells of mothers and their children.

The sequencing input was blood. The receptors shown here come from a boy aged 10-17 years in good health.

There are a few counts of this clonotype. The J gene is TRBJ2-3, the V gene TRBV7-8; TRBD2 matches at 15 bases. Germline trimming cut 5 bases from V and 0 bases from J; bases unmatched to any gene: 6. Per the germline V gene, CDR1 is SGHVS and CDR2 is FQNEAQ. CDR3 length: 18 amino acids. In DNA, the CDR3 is TGTGCCAGCAGCCTCGGACTAGCGGGAGGGATTAGCACAGATACGCAGTATTTT. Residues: CASSLGLAGGISTDTQYF.

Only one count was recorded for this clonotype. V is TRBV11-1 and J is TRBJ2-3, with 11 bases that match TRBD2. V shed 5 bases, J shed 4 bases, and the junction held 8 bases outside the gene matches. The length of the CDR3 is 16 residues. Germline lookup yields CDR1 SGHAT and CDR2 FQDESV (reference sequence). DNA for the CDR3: TGTGCCAGCAGCCAAACTAGCGGGAGACCCTCAGATACGCAGTATTTT. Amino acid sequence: CASSQTSGRPSDTQYF.

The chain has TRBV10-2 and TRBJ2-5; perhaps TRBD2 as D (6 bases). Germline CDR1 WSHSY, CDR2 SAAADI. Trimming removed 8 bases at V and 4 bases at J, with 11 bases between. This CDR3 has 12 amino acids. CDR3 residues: CASGDLRETQYF. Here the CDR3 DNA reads TGCGCCAGCGGGGACTTACGAGAGACCCAGTACTTC.

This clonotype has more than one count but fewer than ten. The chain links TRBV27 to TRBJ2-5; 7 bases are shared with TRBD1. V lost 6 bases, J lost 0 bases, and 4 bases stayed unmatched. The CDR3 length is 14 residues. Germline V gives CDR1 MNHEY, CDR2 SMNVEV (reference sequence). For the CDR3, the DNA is TGTGCCAGCAGCCCAGACAGGGACCAAGAGACCCAGTACTTC. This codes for CASSPDRDQETQYF.

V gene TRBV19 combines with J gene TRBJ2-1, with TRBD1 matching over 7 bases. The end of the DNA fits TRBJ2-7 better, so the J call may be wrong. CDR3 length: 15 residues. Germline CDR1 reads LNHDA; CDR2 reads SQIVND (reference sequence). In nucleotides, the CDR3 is TGTGCCAGTAGTATAAGAGGTGTACAGGGGTACGAGCAGTACTTC. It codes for CASSIRGVQGYEQYF.

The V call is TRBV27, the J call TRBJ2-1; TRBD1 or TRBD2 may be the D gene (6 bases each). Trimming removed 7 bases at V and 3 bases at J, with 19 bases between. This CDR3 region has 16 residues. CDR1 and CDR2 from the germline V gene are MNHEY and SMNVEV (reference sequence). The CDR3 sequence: CASKVEGGLGYNEQFF. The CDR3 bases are TGTGCCAGCAAGGTAGAGGGGGGCCTAGGCTACAATGAGCAGTTCTTC.

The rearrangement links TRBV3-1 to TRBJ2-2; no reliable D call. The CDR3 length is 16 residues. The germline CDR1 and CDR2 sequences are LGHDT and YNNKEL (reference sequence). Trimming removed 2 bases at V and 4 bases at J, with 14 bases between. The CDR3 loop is CASSQSIVSRTGELFF. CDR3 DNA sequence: TGTGCCAGCAGCCAATCAATAGTTTCGCGCACCGGGGAGCTGTTTTTT.

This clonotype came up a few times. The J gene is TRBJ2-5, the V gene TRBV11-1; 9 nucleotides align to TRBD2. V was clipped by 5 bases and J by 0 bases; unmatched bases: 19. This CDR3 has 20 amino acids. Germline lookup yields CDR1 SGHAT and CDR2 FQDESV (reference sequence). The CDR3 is CASSHPLLASGEMYQETQYF. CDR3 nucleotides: TGTGCCAGCAGCCATCCTTTGTTGGCTAGCGGGGAGATGTACCAAGAGACCCAGTACTTC.

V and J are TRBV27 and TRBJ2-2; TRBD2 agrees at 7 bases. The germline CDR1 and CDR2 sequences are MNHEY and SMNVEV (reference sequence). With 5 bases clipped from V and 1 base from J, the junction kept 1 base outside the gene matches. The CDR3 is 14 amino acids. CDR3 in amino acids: CASSVAGNTGELFF. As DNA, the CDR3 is TGTGCCAGCAGTGTAGCGGGGAACACCGGGGAGCTGTTTTTT.

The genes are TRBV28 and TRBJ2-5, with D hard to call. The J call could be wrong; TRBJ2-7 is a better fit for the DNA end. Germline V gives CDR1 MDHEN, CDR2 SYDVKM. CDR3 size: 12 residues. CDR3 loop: CASSDLDYEQYF. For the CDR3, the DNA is TGTGCCAGCAGTGACCTTGACTACGAGCAGTACTTC.

The CDR3 spells CASSPWSAEKETQYF. The CDR3 DNA reads as TGTGCCAGCTCACCCTGGTCGGCGGAAAAAGAGACCCAGTACTTC. The gene calls are TRBV18 and TRBJ2-5; D remains ambiguous. The CDR3 loop spans 15 amino acids. Per the germline V gene, CDR1 is KGHSH and CDR2 is LQKENI. Trimming took 3 bases from V and 3 from J, leaving 14 bases between them.

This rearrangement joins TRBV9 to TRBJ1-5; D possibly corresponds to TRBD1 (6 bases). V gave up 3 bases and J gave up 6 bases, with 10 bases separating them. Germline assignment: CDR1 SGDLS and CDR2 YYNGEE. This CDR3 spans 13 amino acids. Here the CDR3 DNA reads TGTGCCAGCAGCGAAAGGGGGGTTCAGCCCCAGCATTTT. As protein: CASSERGVQPQHF.

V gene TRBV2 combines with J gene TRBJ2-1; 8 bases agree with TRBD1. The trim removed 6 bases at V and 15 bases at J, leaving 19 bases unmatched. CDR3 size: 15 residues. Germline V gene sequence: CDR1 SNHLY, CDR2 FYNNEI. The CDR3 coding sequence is TGTGCCAGCAGGAGAAGGACAGGGCTTTTCAATCAAGTGTTCTTC. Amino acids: CASRRRTGLFNQVFF.

Here the CDR3 DNA reads TGCAGTGCTACGCCCCCCGGACAGGGCTACGAGCAGTACTTC. This sequence encodes CSATPPGQGYEQYF. The J gene is TRBJ2-5, the V gene TRBV20-1; TRBD1 aligns across 8 bases. The DNA matches TRBJ2-7 better at its end, which makes the J call doubtful. CDR3 length: 14 residues. CDR1 is DFQATT and CDR2 is SNEGSKA in the germline V gene (reference sequence).

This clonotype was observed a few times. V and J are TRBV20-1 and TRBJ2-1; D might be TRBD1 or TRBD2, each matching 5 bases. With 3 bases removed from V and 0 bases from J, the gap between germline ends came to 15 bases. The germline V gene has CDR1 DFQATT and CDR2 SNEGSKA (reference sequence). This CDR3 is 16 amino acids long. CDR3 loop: CSASDRGLSSYNEQFF. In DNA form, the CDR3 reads TGCAGTGCTAGTGACCGGGGCCTGAGCTCCTACAATGAGCAGTTCTTC.

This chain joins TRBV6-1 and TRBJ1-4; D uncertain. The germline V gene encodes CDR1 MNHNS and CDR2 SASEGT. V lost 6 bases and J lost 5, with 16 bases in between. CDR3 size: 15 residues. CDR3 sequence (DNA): TGTGCCAGCAGCGAACAGTGGTCAGCGAATGAAAAACTGTTTTTT. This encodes CASSEQWSANEKLFF.

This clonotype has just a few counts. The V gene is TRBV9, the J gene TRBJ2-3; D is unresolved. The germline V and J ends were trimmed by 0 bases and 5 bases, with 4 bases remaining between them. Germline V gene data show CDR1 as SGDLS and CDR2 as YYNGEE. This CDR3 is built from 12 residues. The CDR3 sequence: CASSVGLDTQYF. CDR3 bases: TGTGCCAGCAGCGTAGGATTAGATACGCAGTATTTT.

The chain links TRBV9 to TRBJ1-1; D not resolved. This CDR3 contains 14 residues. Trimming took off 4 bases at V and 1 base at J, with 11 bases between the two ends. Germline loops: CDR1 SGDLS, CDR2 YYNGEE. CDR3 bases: TGTGCCAGCAGCCCCAGGCACTCGAACACTGAAGCTTTCTTT. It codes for CASSPRHSNTEAFF.

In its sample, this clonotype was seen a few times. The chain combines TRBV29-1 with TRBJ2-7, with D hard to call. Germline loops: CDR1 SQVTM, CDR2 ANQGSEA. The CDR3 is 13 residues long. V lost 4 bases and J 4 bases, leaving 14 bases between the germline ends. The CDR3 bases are TGCAGCGTTGGCCTCCTTGGCGGATACGAGCAGTACTTC. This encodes CSVGLLGGYEQYF.

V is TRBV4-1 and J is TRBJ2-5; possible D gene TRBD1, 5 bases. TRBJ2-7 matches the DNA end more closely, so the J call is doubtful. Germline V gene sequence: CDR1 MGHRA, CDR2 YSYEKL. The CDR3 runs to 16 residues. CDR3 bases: TGCGCCAGCAGCCAAGATAGCCCAGGGAATACCTACGAGCAGTACTTC. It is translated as CASSQDSPGNTYEQYF.

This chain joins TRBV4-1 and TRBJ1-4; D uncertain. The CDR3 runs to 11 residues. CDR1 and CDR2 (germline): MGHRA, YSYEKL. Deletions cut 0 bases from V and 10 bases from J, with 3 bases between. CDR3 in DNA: TGCGCCAGCAGCCAAGATAGAAAACTGTTTTTT. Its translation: CASSQDRKLFF.

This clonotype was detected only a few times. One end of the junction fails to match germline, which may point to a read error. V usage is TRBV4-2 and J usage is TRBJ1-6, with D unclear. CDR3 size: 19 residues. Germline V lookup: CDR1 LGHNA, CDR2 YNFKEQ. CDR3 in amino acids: CASSQDKSQGLSCNSPLHF. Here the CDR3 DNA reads TGTGCCAGCAGCCAAGATAAGAGTCAAGGCCTCTCCTGTAATTCACCCCTCCACTTT.

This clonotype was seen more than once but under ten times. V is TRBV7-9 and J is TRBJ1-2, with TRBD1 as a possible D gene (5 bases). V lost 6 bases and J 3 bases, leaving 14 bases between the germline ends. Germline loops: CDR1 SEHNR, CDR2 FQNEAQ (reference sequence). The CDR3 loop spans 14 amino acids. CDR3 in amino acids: CASSRPVGDYGYTF. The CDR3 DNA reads TGTGCCAGCAGTAGGCCGGTGGGGGACTATGGCTACACCTTC.

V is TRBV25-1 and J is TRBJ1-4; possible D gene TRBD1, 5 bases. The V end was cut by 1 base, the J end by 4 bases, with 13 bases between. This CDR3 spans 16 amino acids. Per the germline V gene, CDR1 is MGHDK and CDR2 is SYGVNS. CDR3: CASSEWGDGYNEKLFF. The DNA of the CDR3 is TGTGCCAGCAGTGAATGGGGGGACGGGTATAATGAAAAACTGTTTTTT.